The entry below gives a single T cell receptor (beta chain) sequence along with its context. Antigen unknown. The data are from a study of T cells after posttransplantation cyclophosphamide. Notes on the study in general: Skin or GI-infiltrating T cells shared few TRB sequences with blood. Recipient CMV seropositivity and CMV reactivation strongly tracked TRB clonality. Donor-recipient repertoire similarity was low at 1-2 months, rising over year one.

Profiling relied on immunoSEQ multiplex PCR, and the TCRdb table lists in-frame clones only, not all of them. This sample has approximately 30,000 clones, with just over 85% found just once. The CDR3 contains 16 residues. This related bone marrow graft donor gave peripheral blood on the day of marrow donation. The sequenced sample consisted of PBMCs. V and J are TRBV21-1 and TRBJ1-1; TRBD1, as called in the table, went unchecked against the DNA. TRBV21-1 is recorded as a pseudogene. This TCR was sampled from a man aged 50-59 years. CDR3 coding DNA: TGTGCCAGCAGCAAAGGGTGCAGGGTTGGGGACACTGAAGCTTTCTTT. This translates into CASSKGCRVGDTEAFF.